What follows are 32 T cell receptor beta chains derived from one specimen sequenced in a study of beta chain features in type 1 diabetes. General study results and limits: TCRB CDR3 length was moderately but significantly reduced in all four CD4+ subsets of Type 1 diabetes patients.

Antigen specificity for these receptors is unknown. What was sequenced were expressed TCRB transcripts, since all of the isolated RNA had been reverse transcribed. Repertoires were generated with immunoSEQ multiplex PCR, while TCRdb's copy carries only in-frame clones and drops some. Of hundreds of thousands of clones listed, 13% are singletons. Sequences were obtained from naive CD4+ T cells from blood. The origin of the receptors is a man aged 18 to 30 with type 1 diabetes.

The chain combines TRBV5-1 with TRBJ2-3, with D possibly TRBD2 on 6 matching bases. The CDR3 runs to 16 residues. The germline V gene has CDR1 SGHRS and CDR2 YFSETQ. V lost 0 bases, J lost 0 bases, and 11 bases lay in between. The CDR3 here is CASSLALRGSTDTQYF. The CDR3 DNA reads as TGCGCCAGCAGCTTGGCCCTACGGGGGAGCACAGATACGCAGTATTTT.

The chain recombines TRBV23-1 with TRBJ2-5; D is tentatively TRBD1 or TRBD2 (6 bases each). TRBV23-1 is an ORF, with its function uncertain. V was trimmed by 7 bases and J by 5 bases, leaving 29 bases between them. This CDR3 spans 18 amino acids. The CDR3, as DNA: TGCGCCAGCACCCAGCAGCAGGGACAACGAGGGGGGCACGAGACCCAGTACTTC. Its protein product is CASTQQQGQRGGHETQYF.

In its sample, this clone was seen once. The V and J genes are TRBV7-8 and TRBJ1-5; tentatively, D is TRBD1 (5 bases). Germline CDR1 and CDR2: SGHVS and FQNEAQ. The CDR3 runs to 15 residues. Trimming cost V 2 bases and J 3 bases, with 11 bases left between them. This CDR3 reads CASSLIRDPNQPQHF. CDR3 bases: TGTGCCAGCAGCTTAATTCGGGACCCCAATCAGCCCCAGCATTTT.

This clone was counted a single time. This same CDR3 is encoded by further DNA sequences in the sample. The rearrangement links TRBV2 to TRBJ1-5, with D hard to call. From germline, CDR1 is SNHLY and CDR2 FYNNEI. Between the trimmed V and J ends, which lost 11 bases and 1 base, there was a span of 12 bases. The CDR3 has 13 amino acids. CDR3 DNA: TGTGCCGGCCGTGATGGAAGCAATCAGCCCCAGCATTTT. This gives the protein CAGRDGSNQPQHF.

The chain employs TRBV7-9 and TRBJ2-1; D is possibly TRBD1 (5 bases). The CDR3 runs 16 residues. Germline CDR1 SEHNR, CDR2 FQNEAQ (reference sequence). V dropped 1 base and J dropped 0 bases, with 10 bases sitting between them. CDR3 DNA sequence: TGTGCCAGCAGCTTAGTCAGGGCGAGCTCCTACAATGAGCAGTTCTTC. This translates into CASSLVRASSYNEQFF.

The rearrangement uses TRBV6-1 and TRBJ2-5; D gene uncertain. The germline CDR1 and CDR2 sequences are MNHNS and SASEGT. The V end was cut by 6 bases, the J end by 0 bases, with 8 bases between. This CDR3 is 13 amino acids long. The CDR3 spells CASSLVYQETQYF. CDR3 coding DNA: TGTGCCAGCAGCCTAGTGTACCAAGAGACCCAGTACTTC.

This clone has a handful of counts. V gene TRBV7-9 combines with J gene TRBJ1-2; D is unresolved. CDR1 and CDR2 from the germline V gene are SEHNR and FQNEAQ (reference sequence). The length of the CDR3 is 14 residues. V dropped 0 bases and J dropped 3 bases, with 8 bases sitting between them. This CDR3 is CASSLALSYYGYTF. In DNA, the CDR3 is TGTGCCAGCAGCTTAGCGCTTAGTTACTATGGCTACACCTTC. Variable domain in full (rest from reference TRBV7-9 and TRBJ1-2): DTGVSQNPRHKITKRGQNVTFRCDPISEHNRLYWYRQTLGQGPEFLTYFQNEAQLEKSRLLSDRFSAERPKGSFSTLEIQRTEQGDSAMYLCASSLALSYYGYTFGSGTRLTVV.

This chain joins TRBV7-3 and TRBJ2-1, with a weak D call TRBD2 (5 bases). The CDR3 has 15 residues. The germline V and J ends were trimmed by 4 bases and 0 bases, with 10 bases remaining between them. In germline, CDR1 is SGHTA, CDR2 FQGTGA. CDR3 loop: CASSSDLSSYNEQFF. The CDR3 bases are TGTGCCAGCAGCTCGGACTTAAGCTCCTACAATGAGCAGTTCTTC. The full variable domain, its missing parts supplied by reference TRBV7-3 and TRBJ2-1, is GAGVSQTPSNKVTEKGKYVELRCDPISGHTALYWYRQSLGQGPEFLIYFQGTGAADDSGLPNDRFFAVRPEGSVSTLKIQRTERGDSAVYLCASSSDLSSYNEQFFGPGTRLTVL.

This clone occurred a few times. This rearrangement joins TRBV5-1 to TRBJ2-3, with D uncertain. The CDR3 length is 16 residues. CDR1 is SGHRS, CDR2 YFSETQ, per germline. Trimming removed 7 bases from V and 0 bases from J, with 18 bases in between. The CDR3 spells CASHPALGDSTDTQYF. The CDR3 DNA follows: TGCGCCAGCCACCCAGCCCTAGGCGATAGCACAGATACGCAGTATTTT.

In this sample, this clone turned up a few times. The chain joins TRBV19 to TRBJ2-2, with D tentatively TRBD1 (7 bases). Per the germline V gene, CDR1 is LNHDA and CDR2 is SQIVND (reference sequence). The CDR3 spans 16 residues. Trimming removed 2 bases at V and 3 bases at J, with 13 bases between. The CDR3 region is CASSISRRGDTGELFF. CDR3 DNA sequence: TGTGCCAGTAGTATATCCCGCAGGGGGGACACCGGGGAGCTGTTTTTT.

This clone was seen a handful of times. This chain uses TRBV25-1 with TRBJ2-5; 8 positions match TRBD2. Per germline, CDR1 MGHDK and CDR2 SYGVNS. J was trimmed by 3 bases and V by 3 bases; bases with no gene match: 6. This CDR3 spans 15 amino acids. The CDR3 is CASSETGGVEETQYF. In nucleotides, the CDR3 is TGTGCCAGCAGTGAGACGGGGGGGGTGGAAGAGACCCAGTACTTC.

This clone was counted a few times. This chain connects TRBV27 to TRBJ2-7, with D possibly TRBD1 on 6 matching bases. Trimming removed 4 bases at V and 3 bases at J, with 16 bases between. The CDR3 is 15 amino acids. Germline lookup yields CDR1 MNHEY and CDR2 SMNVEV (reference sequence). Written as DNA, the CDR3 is TGTGCCAGCAGTTCCCTACCTGGACAGTTCTACGAGCAGTACTTC. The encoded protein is CASSSLPGQFYEQYF.

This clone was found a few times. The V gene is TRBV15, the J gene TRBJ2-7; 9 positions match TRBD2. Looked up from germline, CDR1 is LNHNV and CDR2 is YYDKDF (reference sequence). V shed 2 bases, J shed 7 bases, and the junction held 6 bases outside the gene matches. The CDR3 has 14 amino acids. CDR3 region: CATSRSGLAWEQYF. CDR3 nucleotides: TGTGCCACCAGCAGATCGGGACTAGCCTGGGAGCAGTACTTC.

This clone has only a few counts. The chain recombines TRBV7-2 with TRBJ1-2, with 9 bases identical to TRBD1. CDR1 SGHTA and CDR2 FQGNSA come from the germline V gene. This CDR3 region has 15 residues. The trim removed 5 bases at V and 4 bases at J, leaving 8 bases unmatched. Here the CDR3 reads CASSPGTGLVYGYTF. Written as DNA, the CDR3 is TGTGCCAGCAGCCCGGGGACAGGGCTTGTCTATGGCTACACCTTC.

The DNA for the CDR3 is TGTGCCAGCAGATCGGGACAGGGGGGCCGGGAGTACTTC. As protein: CASRSGQGGREYF. The chain carries TRBV28 and TRBJ2-7; 11 nucleotides agree with TRBD1. Germline V gives CDR1 MDHEN, CDR2 SYDVKM. This CDR3 region has 13 residues. Losses at the gene ends were 6 bases for V and 11 bases for J; bases not matched to a gene: 9.

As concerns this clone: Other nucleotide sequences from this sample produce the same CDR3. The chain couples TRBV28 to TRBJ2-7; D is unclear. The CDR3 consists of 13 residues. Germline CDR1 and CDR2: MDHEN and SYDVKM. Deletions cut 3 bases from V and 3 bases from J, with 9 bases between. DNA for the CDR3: TGTGCCAGCAGTTTGGGCCGGCTCTACGAGCAGTACTTC. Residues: CASSLGRLYEQYF.

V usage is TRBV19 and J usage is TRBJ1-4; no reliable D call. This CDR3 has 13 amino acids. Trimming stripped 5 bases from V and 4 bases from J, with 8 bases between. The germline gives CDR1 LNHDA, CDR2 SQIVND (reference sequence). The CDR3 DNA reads TGTGCCAGTAGTGGGATGGGTAATGAAAAACTGTTTTTT. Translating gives CASSGMGNEKLFF.

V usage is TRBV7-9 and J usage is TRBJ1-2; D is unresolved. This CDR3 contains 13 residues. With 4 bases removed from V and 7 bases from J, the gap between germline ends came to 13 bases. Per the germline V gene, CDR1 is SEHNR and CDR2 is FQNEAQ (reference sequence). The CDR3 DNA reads TGTGCCAGCAGCTGGATGGAGGGCGGTGGCTACACCTTC. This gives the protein CASSWMEGGGYTF.

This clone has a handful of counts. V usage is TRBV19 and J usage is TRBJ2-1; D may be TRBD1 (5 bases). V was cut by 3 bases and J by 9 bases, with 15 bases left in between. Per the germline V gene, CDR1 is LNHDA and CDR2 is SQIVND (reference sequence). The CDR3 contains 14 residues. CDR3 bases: TGTGCCAGTAGTATTAAGTGGGGCCCCAGTGAGCAGTTCTTC. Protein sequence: CASSIKWGPSEQFF.

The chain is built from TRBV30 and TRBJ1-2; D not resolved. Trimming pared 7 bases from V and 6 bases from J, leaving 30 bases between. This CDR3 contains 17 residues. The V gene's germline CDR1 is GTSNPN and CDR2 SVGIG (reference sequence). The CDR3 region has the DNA TGTGCCTCGCCCCCGTATCGGCCTTCGTCTATTGTAGATGGCTACACCTTC. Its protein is CASPPYRPSSIVDGYTF.

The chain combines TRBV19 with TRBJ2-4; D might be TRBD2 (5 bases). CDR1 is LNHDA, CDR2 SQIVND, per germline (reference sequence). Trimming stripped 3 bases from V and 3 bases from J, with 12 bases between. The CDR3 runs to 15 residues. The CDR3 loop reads CASSISGIDKNIQYF. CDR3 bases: TGTGCCAGTAGTATTTCGGGGATCGACAAAAACATTCAGTACTTC.

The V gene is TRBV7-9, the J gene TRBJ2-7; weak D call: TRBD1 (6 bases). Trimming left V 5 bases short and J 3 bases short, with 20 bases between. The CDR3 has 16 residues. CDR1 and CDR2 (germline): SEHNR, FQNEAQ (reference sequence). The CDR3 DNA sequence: TGTGCCAGCAGCGCCCAATCCTCCCTGGACAGCTACGAGCAGTACTTC. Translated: CASSAQSSLDSYEQYF.

This CDR3 reads CASSPSGLAISLNEQFF. The CDR3 DNA sequence: TGCGCCAGCAGCCCAAGCGGACTAGCCATTAGTCTTAACGAGCAGTTCTTC. The rearrangement links TRBV4-1 to TRBJ2-1, with TRBD2 matching 8 bases. Germline V CDR1 and CDR2: MGHRA, YSYEKL. The CDR3 loop spans 17 amino acids. V shed 4 bases and J 10 bases; nucleotides not matched to a gene: 18.

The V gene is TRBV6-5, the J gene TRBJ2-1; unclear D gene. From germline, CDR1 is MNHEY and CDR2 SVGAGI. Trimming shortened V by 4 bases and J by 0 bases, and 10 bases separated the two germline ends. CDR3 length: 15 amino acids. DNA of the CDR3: TGTGCCAGCAGTTCGGATTTCAGCTCCTACAATGAGCAGTTCTTC. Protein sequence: CASSSDFSSYNEQFF.

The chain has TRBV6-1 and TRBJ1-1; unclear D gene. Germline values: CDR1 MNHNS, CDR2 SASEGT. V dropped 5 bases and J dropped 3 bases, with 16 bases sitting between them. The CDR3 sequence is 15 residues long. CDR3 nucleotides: TGTGCCAGCAGTCCGACTAAGTCAAGTTACACTGAAGCTTTCTTT. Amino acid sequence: CASSPTKSSYTEAFF.

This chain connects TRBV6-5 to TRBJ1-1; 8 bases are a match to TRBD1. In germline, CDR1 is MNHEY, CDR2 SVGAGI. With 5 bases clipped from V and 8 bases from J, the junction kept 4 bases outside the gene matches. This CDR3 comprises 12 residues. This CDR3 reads CASSKWTGEAFF. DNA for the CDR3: TGTGCCAGCAGTAAATGGACAGGGGAAGCTTTCTTT.

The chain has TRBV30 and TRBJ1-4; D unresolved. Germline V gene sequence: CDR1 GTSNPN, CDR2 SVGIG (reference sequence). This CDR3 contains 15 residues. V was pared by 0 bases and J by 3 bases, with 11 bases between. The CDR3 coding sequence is TGTGCCTGGAGTGTGGTCACCGGGGCTAATGAAAAACTGTTTTTT. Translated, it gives CAWSVVTGANEKLFF.

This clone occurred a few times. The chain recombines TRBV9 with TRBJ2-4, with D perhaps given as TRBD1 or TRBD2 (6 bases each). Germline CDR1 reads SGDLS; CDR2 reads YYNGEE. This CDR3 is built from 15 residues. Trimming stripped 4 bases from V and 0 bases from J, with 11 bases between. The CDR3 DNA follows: TGTGCCAGCAGCCCCGGGGGCCTAGCCAAAAACATTCAGTACTTC. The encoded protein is CASSPGGLAKNIQYF.

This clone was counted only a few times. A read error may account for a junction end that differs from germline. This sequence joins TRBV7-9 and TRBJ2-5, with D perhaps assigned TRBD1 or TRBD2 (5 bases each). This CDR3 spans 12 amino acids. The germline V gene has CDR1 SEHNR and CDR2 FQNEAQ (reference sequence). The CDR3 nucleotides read TGTGCCAGCAGCTTAGTACGGGCAGGGCGGGACTTC. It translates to CASSLVRAGRDF.

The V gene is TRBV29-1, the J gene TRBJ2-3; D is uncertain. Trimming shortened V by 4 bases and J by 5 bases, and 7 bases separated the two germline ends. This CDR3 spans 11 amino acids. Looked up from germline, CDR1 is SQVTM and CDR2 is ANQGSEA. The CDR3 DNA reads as TGCAGCGTTGGGCACGGAGATACGCAGTATTTT. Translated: CSVGHGDTQYF.

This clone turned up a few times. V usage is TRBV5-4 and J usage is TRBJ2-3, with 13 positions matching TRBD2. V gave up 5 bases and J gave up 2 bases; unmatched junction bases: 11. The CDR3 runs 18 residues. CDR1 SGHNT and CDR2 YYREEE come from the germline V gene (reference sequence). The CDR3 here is CASSSGTSGKWHTDTQYF. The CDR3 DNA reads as TGTGCCAGCAGTTCCGGGACTAGCGGGAAATGGCACACAGATACGCAGTATTTT.

The CDR3 nucleotides read TGCGCCAGCAGCTGGACCCCGGACAGGGTGAACACTGAAGCTTTCTTT. It encodes CASSWTPDRVNTEAFF. The V gene is TRBV5-1, the J gene TRBJ1-1; TRBD1 matches at 8 bases. The CDR3 has 16 residues. Germline CDR1 reads SGHRS; CDR2 reads YFSETQ. V gave up 3 bases and J gave up 0 bases; unmatched junction bases: 7.